The rows below give T cell receptor beta chains drawn from one sample of a study of blood T cell repertoires in COVID-19. Using immunoSEQ multiplex PCR, the repertoire was profiled, and TCRdb retains in-frame clones only, with some absent. The sample comprises over 70,000 clones, approximately 88% of which are singletons, and around 10% rests with the top ten. Specimen: peripheral blood. These receptors were taken from a man older than 75 with acute or convalescent COVID-19. Each CDR3 is given with its conserved first and last residue. A D gene is named only where the DNA matches it firmly. The listing skips clone size in some rows; elsewhere it reads once, few, many or a size class.

CDR3aa	CDR3nt	len	abundance	d_gene	v_gene	j_gene
CATSDFEGANTGELFF	TGTGCCACCAGTGATTTTGAGGGGGCGAACACCGGGGAGCTGTTTTTT	16	.	.	TRBV24-1	TRBJ2-2
CASSPIEASYNSPLHF	TGTGCCAGCTCACCAATAGAAGCCTCCTATAATTCACCCCTCCACTTT	16	.	.	TRBV18	TRBJ1-6
CASTRLASETQYF	TGCGCCAGCACCAGACTAGCTTCAGAGACCCAGTACTTC	13	few	TRBD2	TRBV5-1	TRBJ2-5
CASSSGGLSPLHF	TGTGCCAGCAGCTCGGGGGGGCTTTCACCCCTCCACTTT	13	.	.	TRBV7-9	TRBJ1-6
CASRMDTRSTDTQYF	TGTGCCAGCAGGATGGACACCCGAAGCACAGATACGCAGTATTTT	15	.	.	TRBV7-9	TRBJ2-3
CASSPRAAGSLYNEQFF	TGTGCCAGCAGCCCAAGGGCAGCGGGGTCACTCTACAATGAGCAGTTCTTC	17	.	TRBD2	TRBV11-3	TRBJ2-1
CASSRDNNQPQHF	TGTGCCAGCAGCCGCGACAACAATCAGCCCCAGCATTTT	13	.	.	TRBV6-6	TRBJ1-5
CASAFGGAFSTDTQYF	TGTGCCAGCGCCTTTGGGGGCGCGTTTAGCACAGATACGCAGTATTTT	16	once	.	TRBV11-3	TRBJ2-3
CASSVGGWNSPLHF	TGTGCCAGCAGTGTAGGGGGCTGGAATTCACCCCTCCACTTT	14	.	TRBD1	TRBV2	TRBJ1-6
CASSIDLPRQGGLYGYTF	TGTGCCAGTAGTATAGATCTCCCCCGGCAGGGGGGACTCTATGGCTACACCTTC	18	few	TRBD1	TRBV19	TRBJ1-2
CASSVVGTRYNEQFF	TGTGCCAGCAGCGTAGTAGGGACAAGATACAATGAGCAGTTCTTC	15	.	.	TRBV9	TRBJ2-1
CASSTTGGSGYTF	TGTGCCAGCAGTACGACAGGTGGAAGTGGCTACACCTTC	13	.	.	TRBV27	TRBJ1-2
CASSPVGAVNTEAFF	TGTGCCAGCAGCCCCGTGGGGGCCGTGAACACTGAAGCTTTCTTT	15	.	.	TRBV28	TRBJ1-1
CASSLGTGINQPQHF	TGTGCCAGCAGCTTAGGGACAGGGATCAATCAGCCCCAGCATTTT	15	.	TRBD1	TRBV7-2	TRBJ1-5
CASSESQGRGPTDTQYF	TGTGCCAGCAGCGAATCACAGGGACGGGGACCCACAGATACGCAGTATTTT	17	.	.	TRBV9	TRBJ2-3
CAISMGGNYNEQFF	TGTGCCATCAGTATGGGGGGGAATTACAATGAGCAGTTCTTC	14	once	TRBD2	TRBV10-3	TRBJ2-1
CASSSGLAEQFF	TGTGCCAGCAGCTCGGGACTGGCTGAGCAGTTCTTC	12	.	.	TRBV7-9	TRBJ2-1
CASSFDWGGLGSNEKLFF	TGTGCCAGCAGCTTCGACTGGGGGGGGTTGGGATCCAATGAAAAACTGTTTTTT	18	.	.	TRBV7-8	TRBJ1-4
CATSDSGTGGPGELFF	TGTGCCACCAGCGACTCCGGGACAGGGGGGCCCGGGGAGCTGTTTTTT	16	.	TRBD1	TRBV24-1	TRBJ2-2
CASSYTFGGSPEQFF	TGTGCCAGCAGTTACACGTTCGGCGGGAGCCCAGAGCAGTTCTTC	15	.	TRBD2	TRBV6-5	TRBJ2-1
CATSEPSGEAWDEQFF	TGTGCCACCAGTGAGCCTAGCGGGGAGGCTTGGGATGAGCAGTTCTTC	16	.	TRBD2	TRBV24-1	TRBJ2-1
CASSLPPLAGGDTQYF	TGTGCCAGCTCACTCCCCCCGCTAGCGGGAGGAGATACGCAGTATTTT	16	.	TRBD2	TRBV18	TRBJ2-3
CASSSQGRAMNQPQHF	TGTGCCAGCAGCTCTCAGGGTCGGGCGATGAATCAGCCCCAGCATTTT	16	.	.	TRBV5-6	TRBJ1-5
CATSDQRGGKETQYF	TGTGCCACCAGTGATCAGCGGGGGGGCAAAGAGACCCAGTACTTC	15	.	TRBD2	TRBV24-1	TRBJ2-5
CASPGAPGETQYF	TGTGCCAGCCCCGGAGCCCCTGGGGAGACCCAGTACTTC	13	.	.	TRBV2	TRBJ2-5
CASSLGQGSDTEAFF	TGCGCCAGCAGCTTGGGACAGGGTTCGGACACTGAAGCTTTCTTT	15	.	TRBD1	TRBV5-1	TRBJ1-1
CASTRQGSGEQYF	TGTGCCAGTACCCGACAGGGGTCTGGGGAGCAGTACTTC	13	few	TRBD1	TRBV19	TRBJ2-7
CASSRRGTDTQYF	TGTGCCAGCAGCCGGAGGGGCACAGATACGCAGTATTTT	13	.	.	TRBV6-5	TRBJ2-3
CASSFGGGYYGYTF	TGTGCCAGCAGCTTCGGCGGGGGGTACTATGGCTACACCTTC	14	.	.	TRBV7-9	TRBJ1-2
CASSKGHGDTGELFF	TGTGCCAGCAGTAAGGGACATGGGGACACCGGGGAGCTGTTTTTT	15	.	.	TRBV6-5	TRBJ2-2
CASSLDSYSNQPQHF	TGCGCCAGCAGCTTGGACTCATATAGCAATCAGCCCCAGCATTTT	15	.	.	TRBV5-1	TRBJ1-5
CASSQTSQGASSYTF	TGTGCCAGCAGCCAGACCTCTCAGGGGGCTAGTAGCTACACCTTC	15	.	TRBD1	TRBV7-8	TRBJ1-2
CATSDSTPGGELFF	TGTGCCACCAGTGATTCCACCCCGGGCGGGGAGCTGTTTTTT	14	.	.	TRBV24-1	TRBJ2-2
CASSLSRLGGRGYEQYF	TGTGCCAGCAGCTTATCCCGGTTGGGCGGGAGGGGGTACGAGCAGTACTTC	17	.	TRBD2	TRBV7-3	TRBJ2-7
CASSLYGYEQYF	TGCGCCAGCAGCTTGTACGGGTACGAGCAGTACTTC	12	.	.	TRBV5-1	TRBJ2-7
CASSFSDSLGYTF	TGTGCCAGCAGTTTCTCAGACAGCCTCGGCTACACCTTC	13	.	.	TRBV27	TRBJ1-2
CASRLTGVANEKLFF	TGTGCCAGCAGGCTCACAGGGGTGGCTAATGAAAAACTGTTTTTT	15	.	TRBD1	TRBV28	TRBJ1-4